What follows are 26 T cell receptor beta chains derived from one specimen sequenced in a study of siplizumab effects on memory and regulatory T cells. Here immunoSEQ multiplex PCR was the method, and the copy in TCRdb shows in-frame clones only, minus some. The sample consists of roughly 120,000 clones, about 94% of them appearing once. What was sequenced was non-Treg CD4+ T cells sorted from blood. The receptor source for this set is a human donor in good health.

The chain couples TRBV6-6 to TRBJ2-7, with TRBD2 identical over 12 bases. Germline trimming cut 8 bases from V and 2 bases from J; bases unmatched to any gene: 4. The CDR3 contains 14 residues. Germline CDR1 MNHNY, CDR2 SVGAGI (reference sequence). Here the CDR3 reads CASRLAGAPYEQYF. The CDR3 DNA reads as TGTGCCAGCCGACTAGCGGGGGCCCCCTACGAGCAGTACTTC.

V is TRBV14 and J is TRBJ2-5; weak D call: TRBD1 (5 bases). CDR3 length equals 16 residues. Trimming took off 0 bases at V and 1 base at J, with 12 bases between the two ends. In germline, CDR1 is SGHDN, CDR2 FVKESK. In DNA form, the CDR3 reads TGTGCCAGCAGCCAAGAGGCAGGGCCCCTCCAAGAGACCCAGTACTTC. Translation gives CASSQEAGPLQETQYF.

A single count supports this clone. CDR3 sequence reads: CASSPLAGGYNEQFF. The CDR3 DNA reads as TGTGCCAGCAGCCCCTTAGCGGGGGGATACAATGAGCAGTTCTTC. The gene calls are TRBV7-2 and TRBJ2-1; 10 bases are a match to TRBD2. The CDR3 contains 15 residues. V dropped 5 bases and J dropped 4; count of bases not matched to a gene: 5. CDR1 and CDR2 from the germline V gene are SGHTA and FQGNSA.

The chain couples TRBV28 to TRBJ1-5, with a possible D match to TRBD1 (6 bases). This CDR3 comprises 14 residues. The ends were cut back, 4 bases at V and 5 bases at J, with 12 bases in the middle. Germline loops: CDR1 MDHEN, CDR2 SYDVKM. The CDR3 here is CASSSDSYDQPQHF. CDR3 DNA sequence: TGTGCCAGCAGTTCGGACAGCTACGATCAGCCCCAGCATTTT.

The chain joins TRBV11-2 to TRBJ2-3; D unresolved. The V end was cut by 4 bases, the J end by 2 bases, with 4 bases between. The CDR3 loop spans 12 amino acids. Looked up from germline, CDR1 is SGHAT and CDR2 is FQNNGV. This CDR3 reads CASSSTTDTQYF. In DNA, the CDR3 is TGTGCCAGCAGCTCTACCACAGATACGCAGTATTTT.

V is TRBV5-4 and J is TRBJ2-3; no clear D gene. The CDR3 has 12 amino acids. Germline V gives CDR1 SGHNT, CDR2 YYREEE (reference sequence). Trimming took off 4 bases at V and 11 bases at J, with 14 bases between the two ends. This CDR3 reads CASSPGLRGQYF. CDR3 bases: TGTGCCAGCAGCCCGGGCCTCCGCGGGCAGTATTTT.

The rearrangement links TRBV12-5 to TRBJ2-1; D is possibly TRBD2 (6 bases). Trimming removed 5 bases at V and 9 bases at J, with 11 bases between. Germline lookup yields CDR1 LGHNT and CDR2 FRNRAP. The CDR3 length is 12 residues. In DNA, the CDR3 is TGTGCTAGTGGTCCCGACGGGGGTGAGCAGTTCTTC. Protein: CASGPDGGEQFF.

J is TRBJ2-3 and V is TRBV27, with D tentatively TRBD1 or TRBD2 (5 bases each). V shed 5 bases and J shed 1 base, with 16 bases lying between them. This CDR3 is 16 amino acids long. Germline V gene data show CDR1 as MNHEY and CDR2 as SMNVEV (reference sequence). CDR3 protein: CASSPGARVRTDTQYF. The CDR3 coding sequence is TGTGCCAGCAGTCCCGGGGCCAGGGTCCGCACAGATACGCAGTATTTT.

The chain joins TRBV2 to TRBJ2-7; TRBD1 is a possible D gene (6 bases). Germline V gives CDR1 SNHLY, CDR2 FYNNEI. V was trimmed by 4 bases and J by 0 bases, leaving 7 bases between them. CDR3 length equals 13 residues. The DNA of the CDR3 is TGTGCCAGCAGTGCGGACAGCTCCTACGAGCAGTACTTC. Its protein is CASSADSSYEQYF.

This clone came up once. The rearrangement links TRBV19 to TRBJ2-2; 9 bases agree with TRBD1. There are 16 residues in the CDR3. CDR1 and CDR2 (germline): LNHDA, SQIVND (reference sequence). V gave up 1 base and J gave up 7 bases; unmatched junction bases: 7. DNA for the CDR3: TGTGCCAGTAGTATAGCCCGGGACAGGGTTCACGGGGAGCTGTTTTTT. Protein product: CASSIARDRVHGELFF. Looking up the rest from reference TRBV19 and TRBJ2-2 gives the full variable domain: DGGITQSPKYLFRKEGQNVTLSCEQNLNHDAMYWYRQDPGQGLRLIYYSQIVNDFQKGDIAEGYSVSREKKESFPLTVTSAQKNPTAFYLCASSIARDRVHGELFFGEGSRLTVL.

This sequence joins TRBV14 and TRBJ2-3; D may be TRBD1 or TRBD2 (5 bases each). V lost 4 bases and J lost 1, with 15 bases in between. This CDR3 spans 16 amino acids. Germline CDR1 reads SGHDN; CDR2 reads FVKESK. CDR3 in amino acids: CASSPRDARGTDTQYF. The CDR3, as DNA: TGTGCCAGCAGCCCGAGGGACGCCCGAGGCACAGATACGCAGTATTTT.

The rearrangement joins TRBV2 to TRBJ1-2; 9 positions agree with TRBD1. This CDR3 is 15 amino acids long. In germline, CDR1 is SNHLY, CDR2 FYNNEI. Trimming took 5 bases from V and 6 from J; bases not matched to a gene: 10. In nucleotides, the CDR3 is TGTGCCAGCAGTTCTGGGGGACAGGGAAGAAATGGCTACACCTTC. Protein product: CASSSGGQGRNGYTF. The full variable domain, its missing parts supplied by reference TRBV2 and TRBJ1-2, is EPEVTQTPSHQVTQMGQEVILRCVPISNHLYFYWYRQILGQKVEFLVSFYNNEISEKSEIFDDQFSVERPDGSNFTLKIRSTKLEDSAMYFCASSSGGQGRNGYTFGSGTRLTVV.

The chain uses TRBV6-5 and TRBJ2-2; D is perhaps TRBD1 or TRBD2 (7 bases each). The V gene's germline CDR1 is MNHEY and CDR2 SVGAGI. V shed 4 bases and J shed 3 bases, with 15 bases lying between them. The CDR3 has 16 residues. CDR3 loop: CASSWGPGGDTGELFF. CDR3 DNA sequence: TGTGCCAGCAGTTGGGGGCCAGGGGGGGACACCGGGGAGCTGTTTTTT.

This chain connects TRBV6-1 to TRBJ2-3, with D maybe TRBD1 (5 bases). The CDR3 spans 14 residues. Trimming took off 2 bases at V and 0 bases at J, with 6 bases between the two ends. In germline, CDR1 is MNHNS, CDR2 SASEGT. The CDR3 DNA reads as TGTGCCAGCAGTGAACGACAGAGCACAGATACGCAGTATTTT. This translates into CASSERQSTDTQYF.

The chain carries TRBV4-1 and TRBJ1-1; a weak D match, TRBD1 (5 bases). CDR3 length: 16 amino acids. The germline V gene has CDR1 MGHRA and CDR2 YSYEKL. The V end was cut by 3 bases, the J end by 3 bases, with 17 bases between. For the CDR3, the DNA is TGCGCCAGCAGCCAGGCTGGCGGGGGAGGGCACACTGAAGCTTTCTTT. Its translation is CASSQAGGGGHTEAFF.

This rearrangement joins TRBV11-2 to TRBJ2-4; unclear D gene. Trimming stripped 1 base from V and 5 bases from J, with 12 bases between. The CDR3 spans 15 residues. The germline gives CDR1 SGHAT, CDR2 FQNNGV. CDR3 residues: CASSLGERTQNIQYF. The CDR3 bases are TGTGCCAGCAGCTTAGGAGAACGGACCCAAAACATTCAGTACTTC.

The chain joins TRBV15 to TRBJ2-7, with D hard to call. The germline CDR1 and CDR2 sequences are LNHNV and YYDKDF (reference sequence). V was shortened by 0 bases and J by 9 bases, with 9 bases between the two germline ends. CDR3 length: 12 residues. CDR3 sequence (DNA): TGTGCCACCAGCAGAGAAGGGATCGTGCAGTACTTC. The encoded protein is CATSREGIVQYF.

This clone was counted a few times. The chain couples TRBV6-6 to TRBJ1-2, with a possible D match to TRBD1 (5 bases). CDR3 length equals 14 residues. Germline loops: CDR1 MNHNY, CDR2 SVGAGI (reference sequence). V was clipped by 7 bases and J by 1 base, with 13 bases between them. The CDR3, as DNA: TGTGCCAGCAATCCCACCCAGGGTAACTATGGCTACACCTTC. It yields the protein CASNPTQGNYGYTF.

This sequence joins TRBV10-3 and TRBJ2-1, with D possibly being TRBD1 (6 bases). Trimming left V 4 bases short and J 0 bases short, with 10 bases between. Germline CDR1 ENHRY, CDR2 SYGVKD. The CDR3 is 15 residues long. The CDR3 coding sequence is TGTGCCATCAGTGGACAGGTCGACTCCTACAATGAGCAGTTCTTC. This encodes CAISGQVDSYNEQFF.

CDR3 DNA: TGTGCCAGCAGCGGGACAGGGGGCATAGGGGGCTACACCTTC. This sequence encodes CASSGTGGIGGYTF. The V and J genes are TRBV2 and TRBJ1-2, with TRBD1 matching 12 bases. The CDR3 has 14 residues. Germline-derived CDR1 and CDR2 are SNHLY and FYNNEI. Losses at the gene ends were 6 bases for V and 8 bases for J; bases not matched to a gene: 7. Based on the CDR3 plus reference TRBV2 and TRBJ1-2, the full variable domain is EPEVTQTPSHQVTQMGQEVILRCVPISNHLYFYWYRQILGQKVEFLVSFYNNEISEKSEIFDDQFSVERPDGSNFTLKIRSTKLEDSAMYFCASSGTGGIGGYTFGSGTRLTVV.

CDR3 in DNA: TGTGCCAGCGGTAGAGTGGCCAAAAACATTCAGTACTTC. This translates into CASGRVAKNIQYF. The chain has TRBV2 and TRBJ2-4; the D is unclear. This CDR3 has 13 residues. CDR1 and CDR2 (germline): SNHLY, FYNNEI. Between the trimmed V and J ends, which lost 8 bases and 1 base, there was a span of 9 bases.

This rearrangement joins TRBV27 to TRBJ2-3; no clear D gene. Germline CDR1 reads MNHEY; CDR2 reads SMNVEV (reference sequence). Trimming removed 0 bases at V and 3 bases at J, with 7 bases between. This CDR3 spans 14 amino acids. This CDR3 reads CASSLSLVTDTQYF. The CDR3 bases are TGTGCCAGCAGTTTATCTCTTGTAACAGATACGCAGTATTTT.

Comment on this clone: The junction departs from the called germline gene at one end, perhaps through a read error. This rearrangement joins TRBV19 to TRBJ2-5, with TRBD2 identical over 11 bases. Germline assignment: CDR1 LNHDA and CDR2 SQIVND (reference sequence). The CDR3 spans 14 residues. DNA of the CDR3: TGTGCCAGTAGAATAGCGGGGGGGGAAGAGACCCAGTACTTC. Translating it yields CASRIAGGEETQYF.

Here the CDR3 DNA reads TGTGCCAGCACCTCGGGCCGCACTGAAGCTTTCTTT. Amino acid sequence: CASTSGRTEAFF. This sequence joins TRBV6-5 and TRBJ1-1; no clear D. Germline CDR1 and CDR2: MNHEY and SVGAGI. The length of the CDR3 is 12 residues. With 7 bases removed from V and 4 bases from J, the gap between germline ends came to 10 bases.

The genes are TRBV5-1 and TRBJ1-2; TRBD1 agrees at 12 bases. CDR3 length: 15 amino acids. V shed 2 bases and J 8 bases; nucleotides not matched to a gene: 7. CDR1 is SGHRS and CDR2 is YFSETQ in the germline V gene. CDR3 protein: CASSFQGTGGSGYTF. CDR3 sequence (DNA): TGCGCCAGCAGCTTTCAAGGGACAGGGGGCTCGGGCTACACCTTC.

The rearrangement links TRBV11-2 to TRBJ1-2; D ambiguous. Germline values: CDR1 SGHAT, CDR2 FQNNGV. The CDR3 runs to 12 residues. Trimming took off 1 base at V and 5 bases at J, with 5 bases between the two ends. CDR3 in amino acids: CASSLGWYGYTF. In nucleotides, the CDR3 is TGTGCCAGCAGCTTAGGATGGTATGGCTACACCTTC.